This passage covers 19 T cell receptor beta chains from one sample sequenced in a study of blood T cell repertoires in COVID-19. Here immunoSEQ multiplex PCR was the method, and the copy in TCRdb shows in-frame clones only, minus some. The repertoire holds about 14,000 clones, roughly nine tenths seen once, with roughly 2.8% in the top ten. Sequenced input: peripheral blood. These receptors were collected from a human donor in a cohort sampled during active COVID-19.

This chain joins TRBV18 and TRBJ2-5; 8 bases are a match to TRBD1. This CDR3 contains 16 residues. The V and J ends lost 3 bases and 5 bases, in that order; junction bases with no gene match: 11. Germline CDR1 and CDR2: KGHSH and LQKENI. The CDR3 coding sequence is TGTGCCAGCTCACCGACAGGGGACAGGTGGGGTGAGACCCAGTACTTC. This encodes CASSPTGDRWGETQYF.

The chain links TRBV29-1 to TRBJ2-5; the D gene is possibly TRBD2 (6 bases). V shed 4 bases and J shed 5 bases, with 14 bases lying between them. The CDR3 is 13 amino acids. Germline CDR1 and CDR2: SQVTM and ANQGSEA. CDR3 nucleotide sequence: TGCAGCGTTGCGGGGGTCCCCCTGGAGACCCAGTACTTC. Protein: CSVAGVPLETQYF.

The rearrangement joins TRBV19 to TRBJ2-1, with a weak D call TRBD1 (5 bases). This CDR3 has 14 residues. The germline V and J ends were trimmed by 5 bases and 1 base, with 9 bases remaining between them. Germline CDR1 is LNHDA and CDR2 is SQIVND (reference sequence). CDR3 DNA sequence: TGTGCCAGTAGTCCAGGGCGTTCCTACAATGAGCAGTTCTTC. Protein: CASSPGRSYNEQFF.

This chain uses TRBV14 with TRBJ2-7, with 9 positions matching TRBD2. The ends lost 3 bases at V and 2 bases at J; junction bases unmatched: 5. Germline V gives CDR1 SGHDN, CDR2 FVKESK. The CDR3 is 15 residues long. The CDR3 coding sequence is TGTGCCAGCAGCCAGTCACTAGCGGGCCCCTACGAGCAGTACTTC. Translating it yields CASSQSLAGPYEQYF. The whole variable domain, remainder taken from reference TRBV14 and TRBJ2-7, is EAGVTQFPSHSVIEKGQTVTLRCDPISGHDNLYWYRRVMGKEIKFLLHFVKESKQDESGMPNNRFLAERTGGTYSTLKVQPAELEDSGVYFCASSQSLAGPYEQYFGPGTRLTVT.

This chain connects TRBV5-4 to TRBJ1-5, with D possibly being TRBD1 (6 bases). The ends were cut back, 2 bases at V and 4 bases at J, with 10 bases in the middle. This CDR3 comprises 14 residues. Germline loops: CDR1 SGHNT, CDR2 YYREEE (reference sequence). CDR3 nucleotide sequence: TGTGCCAGCAGCTTACAGGGAGGGAATCAGCCCCAGCATTTT. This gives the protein CASSLQGGNQPQHF.

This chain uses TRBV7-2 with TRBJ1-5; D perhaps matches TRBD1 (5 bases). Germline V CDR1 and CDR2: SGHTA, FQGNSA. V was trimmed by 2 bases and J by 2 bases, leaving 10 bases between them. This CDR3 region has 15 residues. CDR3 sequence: CASSLLVRGNQPQHF. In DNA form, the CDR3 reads TGTGCCAGCAGCTTATTAGTCAGGGGCAATCAGCCCCAGCATTTT.

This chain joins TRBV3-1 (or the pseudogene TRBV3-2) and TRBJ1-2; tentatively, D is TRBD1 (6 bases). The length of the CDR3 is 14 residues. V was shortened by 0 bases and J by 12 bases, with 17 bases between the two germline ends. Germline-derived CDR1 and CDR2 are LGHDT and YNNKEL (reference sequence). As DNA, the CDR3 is TGTGCCAGCAGCCAAGAGGAAACAGGGTTCTCCCACACCTTC. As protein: CASSQEETGFSHTF.

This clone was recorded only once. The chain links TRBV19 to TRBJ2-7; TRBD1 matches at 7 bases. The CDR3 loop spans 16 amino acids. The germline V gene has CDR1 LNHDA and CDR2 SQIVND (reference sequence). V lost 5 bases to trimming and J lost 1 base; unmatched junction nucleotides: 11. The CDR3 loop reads CASSSRTGWASYEQYF. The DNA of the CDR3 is TGTGCCAGTAGTTCTAGGACAGGATGGGCTTCCTACGAGCAGTACTTC.

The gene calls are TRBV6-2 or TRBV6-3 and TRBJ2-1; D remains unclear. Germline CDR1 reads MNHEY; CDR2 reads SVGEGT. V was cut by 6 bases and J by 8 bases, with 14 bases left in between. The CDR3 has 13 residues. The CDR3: CASSMRRWDEQFF. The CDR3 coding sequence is TGTGCCAGCAGCATGCGGAGATGGGATGAGCAGTTCTTC.

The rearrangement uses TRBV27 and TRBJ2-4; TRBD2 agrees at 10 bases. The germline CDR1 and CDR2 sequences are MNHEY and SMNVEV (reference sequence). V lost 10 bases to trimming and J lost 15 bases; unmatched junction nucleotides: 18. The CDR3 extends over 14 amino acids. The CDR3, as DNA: TGTGCCACCAGCAGTTTAGCTAGCGGGAGTAGGACGTACTTC. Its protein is CATSSLASGSRTYF.

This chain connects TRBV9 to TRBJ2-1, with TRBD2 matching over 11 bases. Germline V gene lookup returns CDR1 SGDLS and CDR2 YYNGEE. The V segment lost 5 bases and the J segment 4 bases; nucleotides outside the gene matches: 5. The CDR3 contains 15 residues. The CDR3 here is CASSLTSGGYNEQFF. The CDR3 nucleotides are TGTGCCAGCAGTTTAACTAGCGGGGGATACAATGAGCAGTTCTTC.

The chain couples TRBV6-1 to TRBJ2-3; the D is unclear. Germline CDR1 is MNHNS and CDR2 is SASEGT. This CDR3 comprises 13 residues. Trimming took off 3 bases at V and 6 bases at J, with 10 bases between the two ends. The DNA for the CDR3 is TGTGCCAGCAGTGAGAGCCGCGTGGATACGCAGTATTTT. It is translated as CASSESRVDTQYF.

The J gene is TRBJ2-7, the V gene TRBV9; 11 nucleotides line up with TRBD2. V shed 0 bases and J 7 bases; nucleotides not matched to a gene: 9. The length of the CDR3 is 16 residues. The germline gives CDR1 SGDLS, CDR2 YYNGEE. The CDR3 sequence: CASSVASGRPLREQYF. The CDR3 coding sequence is TGTGCCAGCAGCGTAGCTAGCGGGAGGCCCCTAAGGGAGCAGTACTTC.

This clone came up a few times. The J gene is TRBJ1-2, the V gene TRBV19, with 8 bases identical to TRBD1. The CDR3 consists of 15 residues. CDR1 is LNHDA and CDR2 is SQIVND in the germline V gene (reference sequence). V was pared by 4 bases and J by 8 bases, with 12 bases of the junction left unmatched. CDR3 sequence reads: CASSSRQGSYGGYTF. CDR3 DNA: TGTGCCAGTAGTAGTCGACAGGGGTCGTACGGAGGCTACACCTTC.

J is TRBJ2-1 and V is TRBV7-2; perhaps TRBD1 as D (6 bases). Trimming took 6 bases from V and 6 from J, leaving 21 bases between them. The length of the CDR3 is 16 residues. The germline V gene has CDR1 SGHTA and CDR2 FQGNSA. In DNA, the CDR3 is TGTGCCAGCAGTCGTCCCGGACAGCTACTTCGCAATGAGCAGTTCTTC. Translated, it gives CASSRPGQLLRNEQFF.

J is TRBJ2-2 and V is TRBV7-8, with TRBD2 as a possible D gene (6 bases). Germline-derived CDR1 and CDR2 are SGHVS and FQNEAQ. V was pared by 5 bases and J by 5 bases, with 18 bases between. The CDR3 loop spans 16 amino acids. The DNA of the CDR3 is TGTGCCAGCAGCCGGGAGTCCGGGACTCAGACCGGGGAGCTGTTTTTT. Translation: CASSRESGTQTGELFF.

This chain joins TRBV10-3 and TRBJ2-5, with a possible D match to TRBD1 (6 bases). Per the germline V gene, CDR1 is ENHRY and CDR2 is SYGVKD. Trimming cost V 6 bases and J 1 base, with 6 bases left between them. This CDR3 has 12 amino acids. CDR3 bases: TGTGCCATCAGGGGGGCCCAAGAGACCCAGTACTTC. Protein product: CAIRGAQETQYF.

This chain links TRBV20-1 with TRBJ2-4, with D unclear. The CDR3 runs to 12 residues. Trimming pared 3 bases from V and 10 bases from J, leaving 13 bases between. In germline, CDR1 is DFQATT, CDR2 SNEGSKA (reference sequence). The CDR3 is CSASLPFGIQYF. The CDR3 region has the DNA TGCAGTGCTAGTCTACCTTTCGGGATTCAGTACTTC.

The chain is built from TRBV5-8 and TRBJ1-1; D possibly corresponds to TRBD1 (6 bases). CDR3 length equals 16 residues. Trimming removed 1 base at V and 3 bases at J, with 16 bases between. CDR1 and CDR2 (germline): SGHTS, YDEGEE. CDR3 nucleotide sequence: TGTGCCAGCAGCTTGTATCTCGGGGGGGGCCACACTGAAGCTTTCTTT. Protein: CASSLYLGGGHTEAFF. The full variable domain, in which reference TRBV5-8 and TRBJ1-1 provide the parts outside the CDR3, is EAGVTQSPTHLIKTRGQQATLRCSPISGHTSVYWYQQALGLGLQFLLWYDEGEERNRGNFPPRFSGRQFPNYSSELNVNALELEDSALYLCASSLYLGGGHTEAFFGQGTRLTVV.